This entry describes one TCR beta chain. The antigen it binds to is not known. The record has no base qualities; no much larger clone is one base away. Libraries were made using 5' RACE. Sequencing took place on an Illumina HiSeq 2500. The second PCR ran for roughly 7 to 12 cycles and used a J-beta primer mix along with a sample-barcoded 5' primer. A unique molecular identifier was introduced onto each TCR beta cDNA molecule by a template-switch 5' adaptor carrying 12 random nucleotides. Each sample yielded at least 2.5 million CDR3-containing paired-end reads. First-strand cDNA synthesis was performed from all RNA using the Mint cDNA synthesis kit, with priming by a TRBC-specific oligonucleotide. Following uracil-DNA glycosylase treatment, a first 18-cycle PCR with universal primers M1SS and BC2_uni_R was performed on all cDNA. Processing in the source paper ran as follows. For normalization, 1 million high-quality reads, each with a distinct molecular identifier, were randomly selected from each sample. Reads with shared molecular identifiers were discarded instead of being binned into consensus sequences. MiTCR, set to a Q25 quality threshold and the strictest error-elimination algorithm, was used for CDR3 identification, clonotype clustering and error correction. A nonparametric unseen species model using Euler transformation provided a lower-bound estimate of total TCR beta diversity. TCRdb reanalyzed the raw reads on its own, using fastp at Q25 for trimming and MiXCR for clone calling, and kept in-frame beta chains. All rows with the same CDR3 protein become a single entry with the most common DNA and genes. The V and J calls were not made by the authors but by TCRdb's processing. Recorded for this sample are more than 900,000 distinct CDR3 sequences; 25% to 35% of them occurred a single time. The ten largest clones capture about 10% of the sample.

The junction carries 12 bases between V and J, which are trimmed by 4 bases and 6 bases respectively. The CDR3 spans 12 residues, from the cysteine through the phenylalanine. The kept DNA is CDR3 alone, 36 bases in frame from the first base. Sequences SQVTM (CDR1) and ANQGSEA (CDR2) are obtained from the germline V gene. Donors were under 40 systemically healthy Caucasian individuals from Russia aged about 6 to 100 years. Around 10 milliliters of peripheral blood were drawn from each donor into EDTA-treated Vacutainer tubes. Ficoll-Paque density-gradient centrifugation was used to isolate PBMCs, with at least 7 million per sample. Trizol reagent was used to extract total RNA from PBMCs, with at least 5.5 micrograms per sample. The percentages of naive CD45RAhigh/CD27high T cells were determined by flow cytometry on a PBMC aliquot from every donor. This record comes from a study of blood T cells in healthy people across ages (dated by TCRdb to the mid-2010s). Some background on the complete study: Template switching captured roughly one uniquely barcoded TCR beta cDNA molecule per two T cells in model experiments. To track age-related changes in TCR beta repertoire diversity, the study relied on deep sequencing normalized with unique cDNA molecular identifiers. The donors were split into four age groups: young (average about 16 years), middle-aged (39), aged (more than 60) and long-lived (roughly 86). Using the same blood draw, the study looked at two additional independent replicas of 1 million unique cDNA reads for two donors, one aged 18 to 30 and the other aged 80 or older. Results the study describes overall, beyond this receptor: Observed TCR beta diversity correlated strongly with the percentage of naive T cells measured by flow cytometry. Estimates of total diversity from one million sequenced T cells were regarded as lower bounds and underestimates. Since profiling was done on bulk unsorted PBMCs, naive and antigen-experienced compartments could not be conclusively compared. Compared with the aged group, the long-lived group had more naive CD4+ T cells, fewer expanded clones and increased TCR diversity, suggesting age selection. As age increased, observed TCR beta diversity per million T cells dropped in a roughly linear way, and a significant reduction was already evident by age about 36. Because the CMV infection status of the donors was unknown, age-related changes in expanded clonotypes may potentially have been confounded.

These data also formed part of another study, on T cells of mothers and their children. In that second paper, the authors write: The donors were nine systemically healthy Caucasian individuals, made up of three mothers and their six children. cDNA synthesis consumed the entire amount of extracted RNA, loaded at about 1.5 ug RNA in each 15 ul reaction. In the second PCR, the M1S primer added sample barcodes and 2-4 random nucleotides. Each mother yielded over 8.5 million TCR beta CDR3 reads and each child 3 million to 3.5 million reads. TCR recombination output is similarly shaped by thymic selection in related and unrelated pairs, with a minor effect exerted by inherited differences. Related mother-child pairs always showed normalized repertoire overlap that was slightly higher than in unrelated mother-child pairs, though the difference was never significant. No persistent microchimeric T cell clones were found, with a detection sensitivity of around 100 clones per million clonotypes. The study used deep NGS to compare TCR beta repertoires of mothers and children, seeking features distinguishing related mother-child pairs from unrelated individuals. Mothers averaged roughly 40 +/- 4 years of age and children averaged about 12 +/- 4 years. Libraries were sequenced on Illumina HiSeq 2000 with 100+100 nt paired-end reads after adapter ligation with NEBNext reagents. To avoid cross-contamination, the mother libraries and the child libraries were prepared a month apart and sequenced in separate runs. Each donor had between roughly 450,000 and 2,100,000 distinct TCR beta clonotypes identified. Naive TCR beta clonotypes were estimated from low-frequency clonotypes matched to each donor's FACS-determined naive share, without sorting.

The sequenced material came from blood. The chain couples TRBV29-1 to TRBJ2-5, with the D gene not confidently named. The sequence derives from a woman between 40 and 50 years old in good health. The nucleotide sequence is TGCAGCGTTGGGCCGGACGGGCAGACCCAGTACTTC. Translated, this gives CSVGPDGQTQYF.